A single sample gave rise to the 22 T cell receptor beta chains below, sequenced in a study of blood T cell repertoires in COVID-19. TCRdb's table, derived via immunoSEQ multiplex PCR, lists solely in-frame clones and lacks some. Of under 300,000 clones in the sample, approximately 84% were seen once. Sequencing input: PBMCs or T cells enriched from blood (not recorded which). These receptors originate from a man younger than 35 who had recovered from COVID-19.

The chain links TRBV12-5 to TRBJ1-2; 8 nucleotides match TRBD1. The junction had 4 bases not matched to a gene; V was cut back by 7 bases and J by 3 bases. Germline lookup yields CDR1 LGHNT and CDR2 FRNRAP. The CDR3 runs 13 residues. The CDR3 sequence: CASAMGQDYGYTF. Written as DNA, the CDR3 is TGTGCTAGTGCCATGGGACAGGACTATGGCTACACCTTC.

The chain carries TRBV7-8 and TRBJ2-5; weak D call: TRBD1 (6 bases). The CDR3 totals 13 residues. Germline CDR1 is SGHVS and CDR2 is FQNEAQ. The V and J ends lost 3 bases and 5 bases respectively, with 10 bases between them. Here the CDR3 reads CASSFGGLETQYF. CDR3 coding DNA: TGTGCCAGCAGCTTTGGGGGCTTGGAGACCCAGTACTTC.

This clone appeared once. This chain connects TRBV10-3 to TRBJ1-1; maybe TRBD1 (6 bases). CDR3 length: 13 residues. The V end was cut by 11 bases, the J end by 0 bases, with 13 bases between. The germline V gene encodes CDR1 ENHRY and CDR2 SYGVKD. In DNA, the CDR3 is TGTGCCCTCCAACAGGGCCTGAACACTGAAGCTTTCTTT. Translated: CALQQGLNTEAFF.

This chain links TRBV5-1 with TRBJ2-5, with TRBD2 as a possible D gene (5 bases). Trimming took 4 bases from V and 3 from J, leaving 13 bases between them. In germline, CDR1 is SGHRS, CDR2 YFSETQ. This CDR3 region has 14 residues. CDR3 loop: CASSASKAKETQYF. As DNA, the CDR3 is TGCGCCAGCAGCGCTAGCAAAGCGAAAGAGACCCAGTACTTC.

The gene calls are TRBV30 and TRBJ2-3, with a tentative D call TRBD2 (7 bases). The CDR3 loop spans 17 amino acids. V lost 3 bases and J lost 0, with 19 bases in between. Germline CDR1 GTSNPN, CDR2 SVGIG (reference sequence). The CDR3 DNA reads TGTGCCTGGAGCCCCGTCTCGGGGGGCGCTAGCACAGATACGCAGTATTTT. It is translated as CAWSPVSGGASTDTQYF. Looking up the rest from reference TRBV30 and TRBJ2-3 gives the full variable domain: SQTIHQWPATLVQPVGSPLSLECTVEGTSNPNLYWYRQAAGRGLQLLFYSVGIGQISSEVPQNLSASRPQDRQFILSSKKLLLSDSGFYLCAWSPVSGGASTDTQYFGPGTRLTVL.

The J gene is TRBJ2-2, the V gene TRBV7-9; D is possibly TRBD1 (5 bases). CDR3 length: 14 residues. CDR1 and CDR2 (germline): SEHNR, FQNEAQ (reference sequence). Between the trimmed V and J ends, which lost 3 bases and 6 bases, there was a span of 11 bases. The CDR3, as DNA: TGTGCCAGCAGCTTGAGACAGCCCGCCGGGGAGCTGTTTTTT. This sequence encodes CASSLRQPAGELFF.

The V gene is TRBV19, the J gene TRBJ2-1, with 8 positions matching TRBD1. V dropped 4 bases and J dropped 3; count of bases not matched to a gene: 5. This CDR3 spans 15 amino acids. Germline V lookup: CDR1 LNHDA, CDR2 SQIVND (reference sequence). The DNA for the CDR3 is TGTGCCAGTAGTACCCAGGGGACAGGCTACAATGAGCAGTTCTTC. It is translated as CASSTQGTGYNEQFF.

The chain recombines TRBV4-1 with TRBJ2-7; the D gene is possibly TRBD1 (5 bases). CDR1 MGHRA and CDR2 YSYEKL come from the germline V gene. CDR3 length equals 13 residues. The V gene lost 4 bases and the J gene lost 3 bases, with 10 bases spanning the gap. The chain's CDR3 is CASSLQRGYEQYF. In nucleotides, the CDR3 is TGCGCCAGCAGCCTTCAAAGGGGCTACGAGCAGTACTTC.

V and J are TRBV28 and TRBJ2-7; D unresolved. Trimming removed 3 bases from V and 3 bases from J, with 12 bases in between. CDR1 and CDR2 from the germline V gene are MDHEN and SYDVKM. The length of the CDR3 is 14 residues. CDR3 coding DNA: TGTGCCAGCAGTTTTCCGGCAGGTTTCTACGAGCAGTACTTC. This gives the protein CASSFPAGFYEQYF.

The rearrangement joins TRBV27 to TRBJ2-7; D ambiguous. Trimming removed 2 bases from V and 3 bases from J, with 14 bases in between. The germline V gene encodes CDR1 MNHEY and CDR2 SMNVEV (reference sequence). The CDR3 contains 15 residues. The CDR3 region is CASSLTGPSFYEQYF. DNA of the CDR3: TGTGCCAGCAGTTTAACTGGGCCGTCCTTCTACGAGCAGTACTTC.

The V and J genes are TRBV30 and TRBJ1-6, with TRBD1 matching over 7 bases. Germline loops: CDR1 GTSNPN, CDR2 SVGIG (reference sequence). V shed 4 bases, J shed 7 bases, and the junction held 4 bases outside the gene matches. This CDR3 has 13 residues. The CDR3 loop reads CAWNRGRNSPLHF. CDR3 sequence (DNA): TGTGCCTGGAACAGGGGACGGAATTCACCCCTCCACTTT.

The gene calls are TRBV28 and TRBJ1-5; D perhaps matches TRBD1 (5 bases). The CDR3 spans 15 residues. Germline V lookup: CDR1 MDHEN, CDR2 SYDVKM. With 1 base removed from V and 4 bases from J, the gap between germline ends came to 11 bases. Here the CDR3 reads CASSLLGEGNQPQHF. The CDR3 DNA sequence: TGTGCCAGCAGTTTATTGGGGGAGGGAAATCAGCCCCAGCATTTT.

This sequence joins TRBV5-1 and TRBJ1-6, with D maybe TRBD1 (6 bases). The germline V and J ends were trimmed by 0 bases and 7 bases, with 11 bases remaining between them. The germline V gene has CDR1 SGHRS and CDR2 YFSETQ. The CDR3 has 15 amino acids. The DNA of the CDR3 is TGCGCCAGCAGCTTGGATACAGGGCTCAATTCACCCCTCCACTTT. Its protein is CASSLDTGLNSPLHF.

This chain joins TRBV27 and TRBJ2-7, with TRBD1 identical over 7 bases. Germline V gives CDR1 MNHEY, CDR2 SMNVEV (reference sequence). The CDR3 sequence is 12 residues long. Trimming removed 6 bases from V and 4 bases from J; junction bases left unmatched: 3. The CDR3 bases are TGTGCCAGCAGGACAGGGCAGTACGAGCAGTACTTC. Protein sequence: CASRTGQYEQYF.

The chain combines TRBV11-2 with TRBJ2-1, with 8 nucleotides matching TRBD1. V shed 1 base and J 7 bases; nucleotides not matched to a gene: 12. The CDR3 runs to 17 residues. CDR1 is SGHAT, CDR2 FQNNGV, per germline. DNA for the CDR3: TGTGCCAGCAGCTTAGTTCTCCAGGGGGCGTTGAGGAATGAGCAGTTCTTC. It translates to CASSLVLQGALRNEQFF.

The V and J genes are TRBV5-1 and TRBJ2-7; 12 bases map to TRBD2. The CDR3 is made up of 15 amino acids. CDR1 is SGHRS and CDR2 is YFSETQ in the germline V gene. Trimming at V came to 3 bases and at J to 2 bases, leaving 3 bases not matched to a gene. CDR3: CASSWGLAGPYEQYF. CDR3 sequence (DNA): TGCGCCAGCAGCTGGGGACTAGCGGGCCCCTACGAGCAGTACTTC.

V is TRBV5-5 and J is TRBJ1-2; D gene ambiguous. Germline CDR1 is SGHKS and CDR2 is YYEKEE (reference sequence). The CDR3 extends over 12 amino acids. Trimming removed 4 bases from V and 4 bases from J, with 8 bases in between. This CDR3 reads CASSAELYGYTF. The CDR3 DNA sequence: TGTGCCAGCAGCGCTGAGCTCTATGGCTACACCTTC.

A few counts support this clone. The CDR3 nucleotides read TGTGCCAGCAGCTTGACTAGCCGTAGCTCCTACGAGCAGTACTTC. Its protein is CASSLTSRSSYEQYF. The chain has TRBV28 and TRBJ2-7; 7 bases align to TRBD2. Germline CDR1 MDHEN, CDR2 SYDVKM. Trimming removed 6 bases from V and 0 bases from J; junction bases left unmatched: 8. This CDR3 region has 15 residues.

The chain recombines TRBV4-2 with TRBJ2-7, with TRBD2 identical over 8 bases. CDR3 size: 15 residues. Unmatched junction bases numbered 5, after V lost 1 base and J lost 3 bases. The germline V gene has CDR1 LGHNA and CDR2 YNFKEQ. CDR3 nucleotide sequence: TGTGCCAGCAGCCAAGGCTTAGCGGGGATCTACGAGCAGTACTTC. It is translated as CASSQGLAGIYEQYF.

This chain links TRBV6-1 with TRBJ1-4; 9 bases line up with TRBD1. This CDR3 region has 18 residues. Germline lookup yields CDR1 MNHNS and CDR2 SASEGT. Trimming cost V 2 bases and J 6 bases; bases outside gene matches: 13. CDR3 nucleotide sequence: TGTGCCAGCAGTGAAAGACGGGACAGGGCCGGGATTGATGAAAAACTGTTTTTT. Its protein is CASSERRDRAGIDEKLFF.

The rearrangement uses TRBV24-1 and TRBJ1-1; TRBD1 matches at 8 bases. Trimming cost V 4 bases and J 3 bases; bases outside gene matches: 3. CDR3 length: 14 residues. The germline V gene encodes CDR1 KGHDR and CDR2 SFDVKD. The CDR3: CATSEWTGYTEAFF. As DNA, the CDR3 is TGTGCCACCAGTGAGTGGACAGGGTACACTGAAGCTTTCTTT.

The rearrangement links TRBV10-2 to TRBJ1-2; maybe TRBD1 (5 bases). This CDR3 region has 12 residues. The germline gives CDR1 WSHSY, CDR2 SAAADI. Trimming shortened V by 8 bases and J by 3 bases, and 10 bases separated the two germline ends. The CDR3 DNA follows: TGCGCCAGCCTAGGGACTGACTATGGCTACACCTTC. It specifies CASLGTDYGYTF.